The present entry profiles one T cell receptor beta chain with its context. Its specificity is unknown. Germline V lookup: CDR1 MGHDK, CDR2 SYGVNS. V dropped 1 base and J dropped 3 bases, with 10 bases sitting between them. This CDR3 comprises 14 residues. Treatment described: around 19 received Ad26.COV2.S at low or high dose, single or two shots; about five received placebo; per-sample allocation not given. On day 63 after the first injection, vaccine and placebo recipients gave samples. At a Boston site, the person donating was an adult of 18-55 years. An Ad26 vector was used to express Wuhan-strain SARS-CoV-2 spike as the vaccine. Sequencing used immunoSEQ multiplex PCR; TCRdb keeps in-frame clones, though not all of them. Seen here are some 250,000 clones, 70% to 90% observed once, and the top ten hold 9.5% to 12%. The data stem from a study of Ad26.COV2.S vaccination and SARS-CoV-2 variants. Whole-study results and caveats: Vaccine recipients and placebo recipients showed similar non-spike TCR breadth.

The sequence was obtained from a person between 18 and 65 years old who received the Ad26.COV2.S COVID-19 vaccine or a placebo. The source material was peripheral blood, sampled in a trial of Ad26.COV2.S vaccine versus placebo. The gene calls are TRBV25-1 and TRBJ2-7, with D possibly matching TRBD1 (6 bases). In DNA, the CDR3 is TGTGCCAGCAGTGAATTCAACAGGGACTACGAGCAGTACTTC. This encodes CASSEFNRDYEQYF.